These 5 T cell receptor beta chains originate from one sample sequenced in a study of metastatic and nonmetastatic thyroid tumors. TCRdb re-called the PCR reads with MiXCR. Of roughly 70,000 clones detected, more than 15% appear once; the ten largest clones hold 10% to 15%. Thyroid surgery was performed in patients who had received no treatment beforehand. The sequenced sample was blood. The origin of the receptors is a female donor with papillary thyroid cancer or a benign thyroid nodule (not recorded which). Some clones in this sample may be carry-over from other donors' samples.

This clone was counted at least ten times. V gene TRBV14 combines with J gene TRBJ2-7; 7 nucleotides match TRBD2. The CDR3 is 16 residues long. Per the germline V gene, CDR1 is SGHDN and CDR2 is FVKESK. V lost 5 bases and J lost 1; bases outside the gene matches: 11. CDR3 protein: CASSTTDSGASYEQYF. CDR3 DNA: TGTGCCAGCAGCACCACCGACAGCGGGGCTTCCTACGAGCAGTACTTC.

The chain recombines TRBV27 with TRBJ2-7, with 10 bases lining up with TRBD2. V was clipped by 4 bases and J by 13 bases; unmatched bases: 13. This CDR3 has 14 residues. CDR1 MNHEY and CDR2 SMNVEV come from the germline V gene (reference sequence). CDR3 region: CASSYPGLANDHYF. The CDR3 DNA follows: TGTGCCAGCAGTTACCCGGGACTAGCGAACGATCATTACTTC.

This sequence joins TRBV7-9 and TRBJ2-7; D could derive from TRBD1 or TRBD2 (6 bases each). V dropped 5 bases and J dropped 2 bases, with 13 bases sitting between them. The CDR3 is 14 residues long. Germline loops: CDR1 SEHNR, CDR2 FQNEAQ (reference sequence). CDR3 in DNA: TGTGCCAGCAGCCCCACGGGGGACACCTACGAGCAGTACTTC. This codes for CASSPTGDTYEQYF.

This clone was seen many times. The chain uses TRBV5-5 and TRBJ2-7, with 9 bases matching TRBD2. V trimming: 2 bases; J trimming: 2 bases; junction bases outside the gene matches: 8. This CDR3 contains 16 residues. Germline loops: CDR1 SGHKS, CDR2 YYEKEE (reference sequence). As DNA, the CDR3 is TGTGCCAGCAGCTTAGAAGGCGGGAGGGGAGCCTACGAGCAGTACTTC. Residues: CASSLEGGRGAYEQYF.

This clone was seen ten or more times. The J gene is TRBJ2-2, the V gene TRBV10-2; D is ambiguous. The germline V gene encodes CDR1 WSHSY and CDR2 SAAADI. V gave up 0 bases and J gave up 7 bases, with 6 bases separating them. This CDR3 is 13 amino acids long. In DNA form, the CDR3 reads TGCGCCAGCAGTGAGTCCCGGGTCGGGGAGCTGTTTTTT. It is translated as CASSESRVGELFF.